The clone carrying this T cell receptor beta chain was found a few times. Its antigen is unidentified. TCR beta CDR3 regions were amplified from RNA transcripts. TCR CDR3 underwent first-round RT-PCR with the HTBI primer set. TCRdb re-called the multiplex PCR reads through MiXCR, storing one row per CDR3 protein. The repertoire has approximately 480,000 distinct CDR3 sequences, 20% of them found once; the top ten carry approximately 26%. Patients were excluded because of uncontrolled infection, other autoimmune disease, pregnancy or lactation. Clinical symptoms, serum thyroxine, TRAb, thyroid ultrasound and orbital computed tomography established diagnosis. These data come from a study of T cells in Graves' hyperthyroidism and ophthalmopathy. Overall study findings and caveats: Researchers report that a 13 V-J model separated ophthalmopathy from stable hyperthyroidism.

The sequence derives from a man aged 18-30 years with Graves' hyperthyroidism. Sequencing was performed on blood.

The CDR3 sequence is CSALLGRQIGAFF. For the CDR3, the DNA is TGCAGTGCCCTCCTCGGACGGCAGATCGGGGCTTTCTTT. The rearrangement joins TRBV20-1 to TRBJ1-1, with D unclear. The germline V and J ends were trimmed by 6 bases and 11 bases, with 22 bases remaining between them. CDR3 size: 13 residues. In germline, CDR1 is DFQATT, CDR2 SNEGSKA (reference sequence).